Listed here is a single T cell receptor (beta chain). Its antigen is undetermined. V lost 2 bases and J 2 bases, leaving 11 bases between the germline ends. This CDR3 comprises 14 residues. Looked up from germline, CDR1 is SQVTM and CDR2 is ANQGSEA. This entry belongs to a study of blood T cells in healthy people across ages. It was with a sample-barcoded 5' primer and a J-beta primer mix that a second PCR of roughly 7 to 12 cycles was run. TCRdb called the 5' RACE reads again in MiXCR, with one record for every CDR3 protein. The profile covers hundreds of thousands of distinct CDR3 sequences, with approximately 53% appearing a single time and roughly 26% taken by the ten largest. Study-wide points: The percentage of naive T cells correlated strongly with TCR beta diversity. In older individuals, TCR beta diversity per million T cells was lower, falling roughly linearly with age. Researchers said unsorted PBMCs prevented a conclusive naive versus antigen-experienced comparison.

J is TRBJ2-3 and V is TRBV29-1, with TRBD1 as a possible D gene (6 bases). Sequences were obtained from blood. This clonotype was obtained from a man aged 40-55 years in good health. The chain's CDR3 is CSVESTGLTDTQYF. CDR3 sequence (DNA): TGCAGCGTTGAATCTACAGGGCTCACAGATACGCAGTATTTT.